Listed below are T cell receptor beta chains from one sample, sequenced in a study of blood T cell repertoires in COVID-19. This table comes from immunoSEQ multiplex PCR, and its TCRdb copy is limited to in-frame clones, with some not included. This sample has 90,000 to 100,000 clones, with 89% found just once. The sequenced material came from peripheral blood. These receptors originate from a man aged 50 to 60 with COVID-19, enrolled during active disease. Both conserved end residues are part of each CDR3. The D gene is left open where the match is weak. Only some rows state a clone size, as once, few, many or a class for expanded clones.

cdr3_nt: TGTGCCACCAGTGATTTCGGACAGAATGGCTACACCTTC; cdr3_aa: CATSDFGQNGYTF; clone_size: -; j_call: TRBJ1-2; v_call: TRBV24-1; d_call: -
cdr3_nt: TGTGCCAGCTCACTCCGCCCGGGGGATCAGATATACAATGAGCAGTTCTTC; cdr3_aa: CASSLRPGDQIYNEQFF; clone_size: -; j_call: TRBJ2-1; v_call: TRBV18; d_call: -
cdr3_nt: TGTGCCAGCAGTGATTCCCGCACCGGGGAGCTGTTTTTT; cdr3_aa: CASSDSRTGELFF; clone_size: -; j_call: TRBJ2-2; v_call: TRBV6-4; d_call: -
cdr3_nt: TGTGCCAGCAGTGTCACTAGCGGCACAGATACGCAGTATTTT; cdr3_aa: CASSVTSGTDTQYF; clone_size: -; j_call: TRBJ2-3; v_call: TRBV27; d_call: TRBD2
cdr3_nt: TGTGCCAGCAGCCGAGAGGGCGGGGGGGTGCCCTACAATGAGCAGTTCTTC; cdr3_aa: CASSREGGGVPYNEQFF; clone_size: -; j_call: TRBJ2-1; v_call: TRBV6-4; d_call: TRBD2
cdr3_nt: TGTGCCAGCAGCTTAGGGGTTGGGCAGAGCTATGGCTACACCTTC; cdr3_aa: CASSLGVGQSYGYTF; clone_size: -; j_call: TRBJ1-2; v_call: TRBV7-9; d_call: -
cdr3_nt: TGTGCCAGTAGTAACAGCGGGGGGCTCACAGATACGCAGTATTTT; cdr3_aa: CASSNSGGLTDTQYF; clone_size: -; j_call: TRBJ2-3; v_call: TRBV19; d_call: TRBD2
cdr3_nt: TGCGCCAGCAGCTACTTCGACAGGGATGATACTGAAGCTTTCTTT; cdr3_aa: CASSYFDRDDTEAFF; clone_size: -; j_call: TRBJ1-1; v_call: TRBV5-1; d_call: TRBD1
cdr3_nt: TGTGCCACCAGTGACTCCGGACAGGGTGGGGGTCAGCCCCAGCATTTT; cdr3_aa: CATSDSGQGGGQPQHF; clone_size: -; j_call: TRBJ1-5; v_call: TRBV24-1; d_call: TRBD1
cdr3_nt: TGTGCCAGCAGCCCGACAGGATACGAGCAGTACTTC; cdr3_aa: CASSPTGYEQYF; clone_size: -; j_call: TRBJ2-7; v_call: TRBV11-2; d_call: -
cdr3_nt: TGTGCCAGCAGCCGGGACAGGGGGATCATCTACGAGCAGTACTTC; cdr3_aa: CASSRDRGIIYEQYF; clone_size: -; j_call: TRBJ2-7; v_call: TRBV7-9; d_call: TRBD1
cdr3_nt: TGTGCCAGCAGCCCAAACACAGTGGGAGGTGAAAAACTGTTTTTT; cdr3_aa: CASSPNTVGGEKLFF; clone_size: -; j_call: TRBJ1-4; v_call: TRBV7-9; d_call: -
cdr3_nt: TGTGCCATCAGTGAACCCGCGACAGGGGCTGACTACGAGCAGTACTTC; cdr3_aa: CAISEPATGADYEQYF; clone_size: once; j_call: TRBJ2-7; v_call: TRBV10-3; d_call: TRBD1
cdr3_nt: TGCGCCAGCAGCTTAACCGACAGAGGCGGCTATGGCTACACCTTC; cdr3_aa: CASSLTDRGGYGYTF; clone_size: -; j_call: TRBJ1-2; v_call: TRBV5-1; d_call: -
cdr3_nt: TGTGCCAGCTCACCTCTCGACACACACTATGGCTACACCTTC; cdr3_aa: CASSPLDTHYGYTF; clone_size: -; j_call: TRBJ1-2; v_call: TRBV18; d_call: -
cdr3_nt: TGTGCCTGGAGATACCACAGGGGACTTCGATATGGCTACACCTTC; cdr3_aa: CAWRYHRGLRYGYTF; clone_size: -; j_call: TRBJ1-2; v_call: TRBV30; d_call: TRBD1
cdr3_nt: TGCAGCGTTGCGGACAGCACCTACGAGCAGTACTTC; cdr3_aa: CSVADSTYEQYF; clone_size: -; j_call: TRBJ2-7; v_call: TRBV29-1; d_call: -
cdr3_nt: TGTGCCACCAGTGCCGCGACAGGGGGCATGTATGAGCAGCTCTTC; cdr3_aa: CATSAATGGMYEQLF; clone_size: -; j_call: TRBJ2-1; v_call: TRBV24-1; d_call: TRBD1
cdr3_nt: TGTGCCAGCAGCCCCGGCAGGGTTAGCAATCAGCCCCAGCATTTT; cdr3_aa: CASSPGRVSNQPQHF; clone_size: -; j_call: TRBJ1-5; v_call: TRBV7-9; d_call: -
cdr3_nt: TGTGCCAGTAGTCCCGGGGGGGATGGCACTGAAGCTTTCTTT; cdr3_aa: CASSPGGDGTEAFF; clone_size: -; j_call: TRBJ1-1; v_call: TRBV19; d_call: -
cdr3_nt: TGTGCCAGCAGCGTAGCAGCGGGGGCGAGCACCGGGGAGCTGTTTTTT; cdr3_aa: CASSVAAGASTGELFF; clone_size: few; j_call: TRBJ2-2; v_call: TRBV9; d_call: TRBD2
cdr3_nt: TGTGCCAGCAGCTCTCGAAAGAGGCTACAGCCCCAGCATTTT; cdr3_aa: CASSSRKRLQPQHF; clone_size: once; j_call: TRBJ1-5; v_call: TRBV21-1; d_call: -
cdr3_nt: TGTGCCAGCAGTTTATTCGTCACCGCTGGCGGCTACACCTTC; cdr3_aa: CASSLFVTAGGYTF; clone_size: -; j_call: TRBJ1-2; v_call: TRBV28; d_call: -
cdr3_nt: TGTGCCAGCAGTGACCCTCGGGACAGGGCAGAGACCCAGTACTTC; cdr3_aa: CASSDPRDRAETQYF; clone_size: -; j_call: TRBJ2-5; v_call: TRBV6-4; d_call: TRBD1
cdr3_nt: TGTGCCAGCAGCAACCTCGGGGATACGCAGTATTTT; cdr3_aa: CASSNLGDTQYF; clone_size: -; j_call: TRBJ2-3; v_call: TRBV6-5; d_call: -
cdr3_nt: TGTGCCAGCAGCTCGGGACTAGCGGGGGTTCATTATGAGCAGTTCTTC; cdr3_aa: CASSSGLAGVHYEQFF; clone_size: few; j_call: TRBJ2-1; v_call: TRBV11-2; d_call: TRBD2
cdr3_nt: TGCGCCAGCACCCAGGACGGTCTAGCGGGGGGTGCTAGCACAGATACGCAGTATTTT; cdr3_aa: CASTQDGLAGGASTDTQYF; clone_size: -; j_call: TRBJ2-3; v_call: TRBV10-1; d_call: TRBD2
cdr3_nt: TGTGCCAGCCGGGTAGCGGGGGCCGGGACCGGGGAGCTGTTTTTT; cdr3_aa: CASRVAGAGTGELFF; clone_size: few; j_call: TRBJ2-2; v_call: TRBV7-9; d_call: TRBD2
cdr3_nt: TGCGCCAGCAGCCAAGATCGGATAGGGGGGGGGAGACAAGAGACCCAGTACTTC; cdr3_aa: CASSQDRIGGGRQETQYF; clone_size: -; j_call: TRBJ2-5; v_call: TRBV4-3; d_call: -
cdr3_nt: TGTGCCACCAGCAGAGATCTAGCCACGCAGTATTTT; cdr3_aa: CATSRDLATQYF; clone_size: -; j_call: TRBJ2-3; v_call: TRBV15; d_call: -
cdr3_nt: TGTGCCAGCAGTACCGGGACAGGGGCCAATGAGCAGTTCTTC; cdr3_aa: CASSTGTGANEQFF; clone_size: -; j_call: TRBJ2-1; v_call: TRBV6-5; d_call: TRBD1
cdr3_nt: TGTGCCAGCAGTTTATATGATACGCAGTATTTT; cdr3_aa: CASSLYDTQYF; clone_size: -; j_call: TRBJ2-3; v_call: TRBV12-3/TRBV12-4; d_call: -
cdr3_nt: TGTGCCAGCAGTTTAAGGACAGTGAATTCACCCCTCCACTTT; cdr3_aa: CASSLRTVNSPLHF; clone_size: -; j_call: TRBJ1-6; v_call: TRBV27; d_call: -
cdr3_nt: TGTGCCAGCAGCCACCGACAGGGGGCGGATGAAAAACTGTTTTTT; cdr3_aa: CASSHRQGADEKLFF; clone_size: -; j_call: TRBJ1-4; v_call: TRBV3-1/TRBV3-2; d_call: TRBD1
cdr3_nt: TGCGCCAGCAGCCCAGGACTAGGCACAGATACGCAGTATTTT; cdr3_aa: CASSPGLGTDTQYF; clone_size: -; j_call: TRBJ2-3; v_call: TRBV10-2; d_call: TRBD2
cdr3_nt: TGTGCCAGTAGTATAAGTCCCCCGGGGAGCAATCAGCCCCAGCATTTT; cdr3_aa: CASSISPPGSNQPQHF; clone_size: -; j_call: TRBJ1-5; v_call: TRBV19; d_call: -
cdr3_nt: TGTGCCTCCGGGTACTCCTATAATTCACCCCTCCACTTT; cdr3_aa: CASGYSYNSPLHF; clone_size: -; j_call: TRBJ1-6; v_call: TRBV30; d_call: -
cdr3_nt: TGTGCCTGGAGTGTAGGTGGGCCTATGAACACTGAAGCTTTCTTT; cdr3_aa: CAWSVGGPMNTEAFF; clone_size: once; j_call: TRBJ1-1; v_call: TRBV30; d_call: -
cdr3_nt: TGTGCCAGCAGCTTGGGCTCTCTACAGAGCACAGATACGCAGTATTTT; cdr3_aa: CASSLGSLQSTDTQYF; clone_size: -; j_call: TRBJ2-3; v_call: TRBV13; d_call: -
cdr3_nt: TGTGCCAGTAGAGGGCAGGGGGAGCAGGAAGCTTTCTTT; cdr3_aa: CASRGQGEQEAFF; clone_size: -; j_call: TRBJ1-1; v_call: TRBV19; d_call: TRBD1
cdr3_nt: TGTGCCAGCCGAATCGGCTCTGGAAACACCATATATTTT; cdr3_aa: CASRIGSGNTIYF; clone_size: -; j_call: TRBJ1-3; v_call: TRBV3-1/TRBV3-2; d_call: -
cdr3_nt: TGTGCCAGCAGCTCGAGACCGGGACAGGGGGCTGTGGGCTACACCTTC; cdr3_aa: CASSSRPGQGAVGYTF; clone_size: -; j_call: TRBJ1-2; v_call: TRBV7-6; d_call: TRBD1
cdr3_nt: TGTGCCAGCAGCGGCCTAGCGGGGGGCCAAGAGACCCAGTACTTC; cdr3_aa: CASSGLAGGQETQYF; clone_size: -; j_call: TRBJ2-5; v_call: TRBV9; d_call: TRBD2
cdr3_nt: TGTGCCAGCAGTAGGGAGACTAACTATGGCTACACCTTC; cdr3_aa: CASSRETNYGYTF; clone_size: -; j_call: TRBJ1-2; v_call: TRBV13; d_call: -
cdr3_nt: TGCGCCAGCAGCACGGGACAGAACACCGGGGAGCTGTTTTTT; cdr3_aa: CASSTGQNTGELFF; clone_size: few; j_call: TRBJ2-2; v_call: TRBV5-1; d_call: -
cdr3_nt: TGCGCCAGCAGCCAAGATGGTTGGCTAGGGAGTGAGCAGTTCTTC; cdr3_aa: CASSQDGWLGSEQFF; clone_size: -; j_call: TRBJ2-1; v_call: TRBV4-3; d_call: -
cdr3_nt: TGCGCCAGCAGCCCCGGACAGGGTTTTGGTGGCTACACCTTC; cdr3_aa: CASSPGQGFGGYTF; clone_size: -; j_call: TRBJ1-2; v_call: TRBV5-1; d_call: TRBD1
cdr3_nt: TGTGCCAGCAGCTTAGCCGGTGGTCAGCCCCAGCATTTT; cdr3_aa: CASSLAGGQPQHF; clone_size: -; j_call: TRBJ1-5; v_call: TRBV7-9; d_call: -
cdr3_nt: TGTGCCAGCAGCTCGACCCGAACCTGGACTAGACAGTACGAGCAGTACTTC; cdr3_aa: CASSSTRTWTRQYEQYF; clone_size: once; j_call: TRBJ2-7; v_call: TRBV28; d_call: TRBD2
cdr3_nt: TGCGCCAGCAGCCTTCTGTCGGGGGGGTACAATGAGCAGTTCTTC; cdr3_aa: CASSLLSGGYNEQFF; clone_size: -; j_call: TRBJ2-1; v_call: TRBV5-1; d_call: TRBD2